This T cell receptor beta chain derives from a study of cytomegalovirus exposure and HLA in healthy donors. The PCR had 60 Vbeta and 13 Jbeta primers. Repertoires were generated with immunoSEQ multiplex PCR, while TCRdb's copy carries only in-frame clones and drops some. The sample lists about 64,000 clones, roughly 80% seen once, with about 4.8% in the top ten. CDR1 LGHNA and CDR2 YNFKEQ come from the germline V gene. Trimming cost V 0 bases and J 0 bases, with 10 bases left between them. The CDR3 is made up of 16 amino acids. The sequenced material came from PBMCs. The receptor's source is a male donor in good health and CMV-seropositive. The chain links TRBV4-2 to TRBJ2-3; TRBD2 might be the D (5 bases). The CDR3 reads CASSQEGGLSTDTQYF. CDR3 DNA sequence: TGTGCCAGCAGCCAAGAAGGTGGACTGAGCACAGATACGCAGTATTTT.